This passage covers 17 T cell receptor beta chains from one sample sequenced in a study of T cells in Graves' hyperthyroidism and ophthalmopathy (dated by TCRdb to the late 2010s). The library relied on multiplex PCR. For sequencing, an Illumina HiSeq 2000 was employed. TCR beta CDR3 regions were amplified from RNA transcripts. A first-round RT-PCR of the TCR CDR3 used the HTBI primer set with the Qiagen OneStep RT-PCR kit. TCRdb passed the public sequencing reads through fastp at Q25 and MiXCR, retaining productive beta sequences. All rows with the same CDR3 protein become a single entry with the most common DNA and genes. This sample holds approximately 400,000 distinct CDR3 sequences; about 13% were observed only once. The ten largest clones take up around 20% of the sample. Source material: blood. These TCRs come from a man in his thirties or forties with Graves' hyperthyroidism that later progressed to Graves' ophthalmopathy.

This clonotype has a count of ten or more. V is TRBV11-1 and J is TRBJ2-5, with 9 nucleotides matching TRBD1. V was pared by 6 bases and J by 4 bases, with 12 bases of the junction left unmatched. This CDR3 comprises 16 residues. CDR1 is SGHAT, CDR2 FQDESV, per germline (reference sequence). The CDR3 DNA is TGTGCCAGCAGGCCTATGGGGACAGGGAAAGGAGAGACCCAGTACTTC. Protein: CASRPMGTGKGETQYF. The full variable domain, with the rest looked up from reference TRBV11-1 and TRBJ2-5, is EAEVAQSPRYKITEKSQAVAFWCDPISGHATLYWYRQILGQGPELLVQFQDESVVDDSQLPKDRFSAERLKGVDSTLKIQPAELGDSAMYLCASRPMGTGKGETQYFGPGTRLLVL.

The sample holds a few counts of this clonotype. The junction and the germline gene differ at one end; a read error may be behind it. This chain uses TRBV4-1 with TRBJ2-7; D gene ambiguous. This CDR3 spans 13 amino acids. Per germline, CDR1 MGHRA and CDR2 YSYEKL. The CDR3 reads CTSSQDGPYEQYF. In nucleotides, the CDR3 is TGCACCAGCAGCCAAGACGGACCCTACGAGCAGTACTTC.

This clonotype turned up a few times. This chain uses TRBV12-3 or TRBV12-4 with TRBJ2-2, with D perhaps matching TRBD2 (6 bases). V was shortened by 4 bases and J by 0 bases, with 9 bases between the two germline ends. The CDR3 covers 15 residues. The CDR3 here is CASSYPGANTGELFF. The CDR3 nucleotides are TGTGCCAGCAGTTATCCGGGGGCGAACACCGGGGAGCTGTTTTTT.

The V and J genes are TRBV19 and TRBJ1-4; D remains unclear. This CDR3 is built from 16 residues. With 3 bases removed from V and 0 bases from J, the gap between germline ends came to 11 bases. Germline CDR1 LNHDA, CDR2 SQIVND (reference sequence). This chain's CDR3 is CASSMGGGATNEKLFF. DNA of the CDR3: TGTGCCAGTAGTATGGGCGGAGGTGCAACTAATGAAAAACTGTTTTTT.

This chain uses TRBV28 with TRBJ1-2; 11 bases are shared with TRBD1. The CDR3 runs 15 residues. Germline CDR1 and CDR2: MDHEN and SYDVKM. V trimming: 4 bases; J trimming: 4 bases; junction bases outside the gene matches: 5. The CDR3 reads CASSWTGGRAYGYTF. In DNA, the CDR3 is TGTGCCAGCAGTTGGACAGGGGGCCGTGCCTATGGCTACACCTTC.

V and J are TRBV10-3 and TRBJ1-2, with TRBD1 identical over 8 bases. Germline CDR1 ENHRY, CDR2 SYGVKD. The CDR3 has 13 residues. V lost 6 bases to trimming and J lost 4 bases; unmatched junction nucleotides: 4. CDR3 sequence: CAIRAGTGYGYTF. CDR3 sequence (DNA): TGTGCCATCAGGGCCGGGACAGGCTATGGCTACACCTTC.

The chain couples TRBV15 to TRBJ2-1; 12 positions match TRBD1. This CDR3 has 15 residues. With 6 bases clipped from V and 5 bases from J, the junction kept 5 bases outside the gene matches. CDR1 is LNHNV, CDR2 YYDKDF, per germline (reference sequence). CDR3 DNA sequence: TGTGCCACCAGTCGGGACAGGGGGCCCCACAATGAGCAGTTCTTC. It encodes CATSRDRGPHNEQFF.

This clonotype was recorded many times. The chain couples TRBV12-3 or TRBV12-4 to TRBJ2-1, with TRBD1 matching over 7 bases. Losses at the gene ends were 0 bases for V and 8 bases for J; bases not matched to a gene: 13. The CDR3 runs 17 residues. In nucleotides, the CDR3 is TGTGCCAGCAGTTTAGCACTCCTAGGACAGGTTAGGGATGAGCAGTTCTTC. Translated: CASSLALLGQVRDEQFF.

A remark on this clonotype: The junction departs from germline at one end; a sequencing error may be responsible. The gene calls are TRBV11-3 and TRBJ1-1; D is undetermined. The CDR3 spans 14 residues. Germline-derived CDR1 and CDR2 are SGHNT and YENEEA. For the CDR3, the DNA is TGTGCCGGCAGCTTTGAACGACGGAACACTGAAGCTTTCTTT. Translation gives CAGSFERRNTEAFF.

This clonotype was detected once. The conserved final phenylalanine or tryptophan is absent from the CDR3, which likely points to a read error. CDR3 residues: CSARRVVGEQYL. The CDR3 DNA reads as TGCAGTGCTAGGAGGGTTGTGGGCGAGCAGTACCTC. V gene TRBV20-1 combines with J gene TRBJ2-1; possibly TRBD2 for D (5 bases). With the DNA end fitting TRBJ2-7 better, the J assignment may be wrong. Per germline, CDR1 DFQATT and CDR2 SNEGSKA (reference sequence). There are 12 residues in the CDR3.

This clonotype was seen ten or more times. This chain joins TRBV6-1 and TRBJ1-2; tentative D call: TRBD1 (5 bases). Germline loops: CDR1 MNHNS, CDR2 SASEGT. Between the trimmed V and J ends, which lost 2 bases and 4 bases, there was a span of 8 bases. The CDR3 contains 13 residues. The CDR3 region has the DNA TGTGCCAGCAGTGAAACCGGGGGCTATGGCTACACCTTC. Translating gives CASSETGGYGYTF.

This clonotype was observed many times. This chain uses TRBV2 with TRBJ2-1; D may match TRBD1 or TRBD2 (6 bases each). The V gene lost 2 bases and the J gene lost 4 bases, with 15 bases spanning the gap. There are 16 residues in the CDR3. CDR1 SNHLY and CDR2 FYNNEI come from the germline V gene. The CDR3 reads CASSEPGAGVYNEQFF. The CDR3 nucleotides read TGTGCCAGCAGTGAACCGGGGGCTGGGGTTTACAATGAGCAGTTCTTC.

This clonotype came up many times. The CDR3 coding sequence is TGTGCCAGCAGTGAAGCGCAGAGGGCTAGCAATCAGCCCCAGCATTTT. Protein sequence: CASSEAQRASNQPQHF. The chain carries TRBV2 and TRBJ1-5, with D unresolved. Trimming removed 0 bases from V and 0 bases from J, with 9 bases in between. Germline-derived CDR1 and CDR2 are SNHLY and FYNNEI. The CDR3 contains 16 residues. The variable domain in full, with the rest retrieved from reference TRBV2 and TRBJ1-5, is EPEVTQTPSHQVTQMGQEVILRCVPISNHLYFYWYRQILGQKVEFLVSFYNNEISEKSEIFDDQFSVERPDGSNFTLKIRSTKLEDSAMYFCASSEAQRASNQPQHFGDGTRLSIL.

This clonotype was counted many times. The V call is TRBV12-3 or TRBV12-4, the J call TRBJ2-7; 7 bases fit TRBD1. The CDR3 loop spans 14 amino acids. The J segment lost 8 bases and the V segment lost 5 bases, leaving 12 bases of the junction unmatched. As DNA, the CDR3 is TGTGCCAGCAGTCGAGCGCGACAGGGAGACAAGCAGTACTTC. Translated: CASSRARQGDKQYF.

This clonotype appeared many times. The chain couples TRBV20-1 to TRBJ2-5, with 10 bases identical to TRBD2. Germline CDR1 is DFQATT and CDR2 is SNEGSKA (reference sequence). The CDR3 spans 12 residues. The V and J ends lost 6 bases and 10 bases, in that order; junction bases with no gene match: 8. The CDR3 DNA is TGCAGTGCAGCAAGCGGGGGGGAAGACCAGTACTTC. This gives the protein CSAASGGEDQYF.

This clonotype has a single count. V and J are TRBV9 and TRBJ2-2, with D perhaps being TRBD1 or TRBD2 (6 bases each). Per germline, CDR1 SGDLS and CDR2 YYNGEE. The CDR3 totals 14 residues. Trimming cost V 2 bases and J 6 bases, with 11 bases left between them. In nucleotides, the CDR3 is TGTGCCAGCAGCGTTGGGGGGCCCGCCGGGGAGCTGTTTTTT. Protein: CASSVGGPAGELFF.

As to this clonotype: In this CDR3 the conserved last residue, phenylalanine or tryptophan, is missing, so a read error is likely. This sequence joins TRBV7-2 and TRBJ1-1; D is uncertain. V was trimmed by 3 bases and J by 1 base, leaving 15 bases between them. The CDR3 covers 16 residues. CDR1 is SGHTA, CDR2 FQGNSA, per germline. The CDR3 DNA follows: TGTGCCAGCAGCTTGGCTGTACCCTATCAGAACACTGAAGCTTTCTTA. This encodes CASSLAVPYQNTEAFL.